The clone carrying this T cell receptor (beta chain) was seen just once. Antigen unknown. An end of the junction does not agree with germline; a read error may underlie this. The CDR3 loop spans 17 amino acids. The template was RNA from unsorted bulk tissue. Chemotherapy-naive patients with new lung cancer underwent thoracic surgery in China, August–November 2014. A modified ARM-PCR protocol with three rounds of nested PCR amplified TCRbeta. TCRdb re-called the multiplex PCR reads through MiXCR, storing one row per CDR3 protein. The table lists about 140,000 distinct CDR3 sequences, around 67% of them singletons, with 15% to 20% in the top ten. The data originate from a study of tumor and adjacent non-tumor tissue in lung cancer. The study's findings and limits: Compared with tumor, normal lung showed significantly lower TCR diversity.

The sequenced sample was lung tumor tissue. J is TRBJ2-1 and V is TRBV12-3 or TRBV12-4; 7 bases map to TRBD2. The clonotype was recovered from a man in his fifties or sixties with small cell lung cancer. CDR3 bases: TGCGCCAGTATTTCAACCCGCCAGGGAGGGTCCAACAATGAGCAGTTCTTC. Translation: CASISTRQGGSNNEQFF.